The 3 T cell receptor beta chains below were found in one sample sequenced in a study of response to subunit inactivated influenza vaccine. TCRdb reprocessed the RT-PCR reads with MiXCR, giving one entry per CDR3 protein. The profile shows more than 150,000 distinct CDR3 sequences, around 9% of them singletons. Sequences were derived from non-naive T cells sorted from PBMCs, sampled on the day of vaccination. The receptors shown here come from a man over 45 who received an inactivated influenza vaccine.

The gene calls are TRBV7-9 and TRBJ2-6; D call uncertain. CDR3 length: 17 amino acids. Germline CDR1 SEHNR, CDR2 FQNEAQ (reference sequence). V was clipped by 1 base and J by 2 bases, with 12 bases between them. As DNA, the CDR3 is TGTGCCAGCAGCTTAGGGGTTACATCGGCTGGGGCCAACGTCCTGACTTTC. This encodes CASSLGVTSAGANVLTF. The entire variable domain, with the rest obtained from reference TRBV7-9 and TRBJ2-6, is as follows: DTGVSQNPRHKITKRGQNVTFRCDPISEHNRLYWYRQTLGQGPEFLTYFQNEAQLEKSRLLSDRFSAERPKGSFSTLEIQRTEQGDSAMYLCASSLGVTSAGANVLTFGAGSRLTVL.

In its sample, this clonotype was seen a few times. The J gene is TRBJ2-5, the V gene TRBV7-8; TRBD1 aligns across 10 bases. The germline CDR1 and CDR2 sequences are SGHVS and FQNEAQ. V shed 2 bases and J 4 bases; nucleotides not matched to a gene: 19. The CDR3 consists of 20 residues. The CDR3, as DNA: TGTGCCAGCAGCTTATTATCAATCGGGATGGGACAGGGGTCGTCAGAGACCCAGTACTTC. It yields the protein CASSLLSIGMGQGSSETQYF.

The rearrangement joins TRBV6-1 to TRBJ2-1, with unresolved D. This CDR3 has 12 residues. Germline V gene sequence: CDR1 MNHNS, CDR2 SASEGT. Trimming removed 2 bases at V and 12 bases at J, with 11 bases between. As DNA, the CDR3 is TGTGCCAGCAGTGAAAGCAGGACCGGGCAGTTCTTC. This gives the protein CASSESRTGQFF.